Reported below is one TCR beta chain. This CDR3 region has 13 residues. V lost 3 bases and J lost 16; bases outside the gene matches: 12. Germline V gene data show CDR1 as LGHDT and CDR2 as YNNKEL (reference sequence). Measured with immunoSEQ multiplex PCR; TCRdb has only the in-frame clones, and not every one. Counted here are fewer than 400,000 clones, approximately 86% occurring once; the ten biggest clones make up less than 3.5%. This specimen comes from a study of blood T cell repertoires in COVID-19. Study context: Specimens from acute and convalescent COVID-19 originated in the United States, Italy and Spain.

This chain connects TRBV3-1 (or the pseudogene TRBV3-2) to TRBJ2-1, with 7 bases matching TRBD1. The source is a human donor in a cohort sampled during active COVID-19. What was sequenced was peripheral blood. In DNA, the CDR3 is TGTGCCAGCAGCCATTCCCCGGGACAGCTGTTATTCTTC. The encoded protein is CASSHSPGQLLFF.